This T cell receptor beta chain was observed in a study of blood T cell repertoires in COVID-19. Some clones are missing from TCRdb's copy, which holds only in-frame ones; the method was immunoSEQ multiplex PCR. Altogether about 82,000 clones are present, around 83% being singletons, with the ten largest covering 17%. The sequenced material came from peripheral blood. This TCR came from an older woman with acute or convalescent COVID-19.

The DNA of the CDR3 is TGTGCCAGCAGTCAGGGGGATGGCTACACCTTC. Residues: CASSQGDGYTF. The chain joins TRBV25-1 to TRBJ1-2; 7 nucleotides match TRBD1. CDR3 length: 11 amino acids. Germline trimming cut 5 bases from V and 6 bases from J; bases unmatched to any gene: 0. CDR1 is MGHDK and CDR2 is SYGVNS in the germline V gene.